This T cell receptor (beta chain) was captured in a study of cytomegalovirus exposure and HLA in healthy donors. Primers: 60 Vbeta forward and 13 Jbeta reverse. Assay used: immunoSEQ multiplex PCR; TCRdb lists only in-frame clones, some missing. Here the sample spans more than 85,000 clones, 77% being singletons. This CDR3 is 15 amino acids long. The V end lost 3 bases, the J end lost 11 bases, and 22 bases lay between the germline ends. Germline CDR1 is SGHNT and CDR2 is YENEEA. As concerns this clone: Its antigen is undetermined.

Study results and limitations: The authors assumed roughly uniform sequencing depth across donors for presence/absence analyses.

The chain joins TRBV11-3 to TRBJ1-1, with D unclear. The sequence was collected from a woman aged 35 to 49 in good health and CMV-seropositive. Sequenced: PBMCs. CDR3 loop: CASSFSWGETLSAFF. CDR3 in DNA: TGTGCCAGCAGCTTCTCGTGGGGAGAGACCTTAAGTGCTTTCTTT.